This is a list of T cell receptor beta chains from one sample in a study of regulatory T cells. Here immunoSEQ multiplex PCR was the method, and the copy in TCRdb shows in-frame clones only, minus some. This repertoire shows tens of thousands of clones, roughly 92% found once; its top ten account for about 0.96%. Input material: conventional CD4+ T cells sorted from blood. The receptors come from a child younger than 10 with CD3G deficiency. Both conserved end residues are part of each CDR3. The D gene is left open where the match is weak. Clone size is stated in some rows and not others, as once, few, many or a class when expanded.

clone_size: .; v_call: TRBV28; j_call: TRBJ2-7; d_call: .; cdr3_nt: TGTGCCAGCAGCCCACAGACTGATTACGAGCAGTACTTC; cdr3_aa: CASSPQTDYEQYF
clone_size: .; v_call: TRBV19; j_call: TRBJ2-7; d_call: .; cdr3_nt: TGTGCCAGTAGTCCAAAACACGGACCCTACGAGCAGTACTTC; cdr3_aa: CASSPKHGPYEQYF
clone_size: .; v_call: TRBV11-3; j_call: TRBJ2-1; d_call: .; cdr3_nt: TGTGCCAGCAGCTTAGCCGGCAATACCAATGAGCAGTTCTTC; cdr3_aa: CASSLAGNTNEQFF
clone_size: .; v_call: TRBV19; j_call: TRBJ2-1; d_call: .; cdr3_nt: TGTGCCAGTAGTAGACGGACGGGTGAGCAGTTCTTC; cdr3_aa: CASSRRTGEQFF
clone_size: .; v_call: TRBV28; j_call: TRBJ2-1; d_call: .; cdr3_nt: TGTGCCAGCAGTTTGCGAGTGGGGGTCCCCAATGAGCAGTTCTTC; cdr3_aa: CASSLRVGVPNEQFF
clone_size: .; v_call: TRBV11-3; j_call: TRBJ2-7; d_call: .; cdr3_nt: TGTGCCAGCAGCTTAAACAGCGACTACGAGCAGTACTTC; cdr3_aa: CASSLNSDYEQYF
clone_size: .; v_call: TRBV7-8; j_call: TRBJ1-1; d_call: TRBD1; cdr3_nt: TGTGCCAGCAGCTCCCATGCCAACAGGGGCATGAACACTGAAGCTTTCTTT; cdr3_aa: CASSSHANRGMNTEAFF
clone_size: .; v_call: TRBV6-6; j_call: TRBJ2-7; d_call: TRBD1; cdr3_nt: TGTGCCAGCAGTCTTAACAAGGGGGCTTACGAGCAGTACTTC; cdr3_aa: CASSLNKGAYEQYF
clone_size: .; v_call: TRBV6-1; j_call: TRBJ1-5; d_call: .; cdr3_nt: TGTGCCAGCAGTGGCGGGGAGGGCTATCAGCCCCAGCATTTT; cdr3_aa: CASSGGEGYQPQHF
clone_size: .; v_call: TRBV6-6; j_call: TRBJ2-7; d_call: .; cdr3_nt: TGTGCCAGCAGTTACTCTCGGGGGTGGGAGCAGTACTTC; cdr3_aa: CASSYSRGWEQYF
clone_size: once; v_call: TRBV5-1; j_call: TRBJ2-4; d_call: .; cdr3_nt: TGCGCCAGCAGCTTGACCAGCCTAGCCAAAAACATTCAGTACTTC; cdr3_aa: CASSLTSLAKNIQYF
clone_size: .; v_call: TRBV6-6; j_call: TRBJ2-7; d_call: TRBD2; cdr3_nt: TGTGCCAGCAGTACCGGGACTAGCGGGGGACGGTACGAGCAGTACTTC; cdr3_aa: CASSTGTSGGRYEQYF
clone_size: .; v_call: TRBV6-1; j_call: TRBJ2-7; d_call: .; cdr3_nt: TGTGCCAGCAGTGAGAGGGTAAGAGGCGAGCAGTACTTC; cdr3_aa: CASSERVRGEQYF
clone_size: .; v_call: TRBV11-2; j_call: TRBJ2-7; d_call: .; cdr3_nt: TGTGCCAGCAGCTTAGATCGGGGAAGCTACGAGCAGTACTTC; cdr3_aa: CASSLDRGSYEQYF